This T cell receptor beta chain derives from a study of T cell repertoires in cytomegalovirus infection. Study-wide results and caveats: CMV-specific HLA-C-restricted TCR beta clonotypes dominated the ex vivo response.

Each CDR3 protein is one row after TCRdb ran MiXCR on the reads. The sample contains 300,000 to 400,000 distinct CDR3 sequences, 15% to 20% of which appear only once. Notes on this clonotype: Its antigen is not identified.

Trimming stripped 1 base from V and 5 bases from J, with 15 bases between. CDR3 length: 14 amino acids. Germline values: CDR1 DFQATT, CDR2 SNEGSKA (reference sequence). Sequencing used PBMCs. The chain combines TRBV20-1 with TRBJ2-7; no reliable D call. The clonotype comes from a human donor in good health (CMV status not recorded). Some clones in this sample may be carry-over from other donors' samples. CDR3 in amino acids: CSARGRPLGNEQYF. The CDR3, as DNA: TGCAGTGCTAGAGGGAGACCCCTGGGGAACGAGCAGTACTTC.